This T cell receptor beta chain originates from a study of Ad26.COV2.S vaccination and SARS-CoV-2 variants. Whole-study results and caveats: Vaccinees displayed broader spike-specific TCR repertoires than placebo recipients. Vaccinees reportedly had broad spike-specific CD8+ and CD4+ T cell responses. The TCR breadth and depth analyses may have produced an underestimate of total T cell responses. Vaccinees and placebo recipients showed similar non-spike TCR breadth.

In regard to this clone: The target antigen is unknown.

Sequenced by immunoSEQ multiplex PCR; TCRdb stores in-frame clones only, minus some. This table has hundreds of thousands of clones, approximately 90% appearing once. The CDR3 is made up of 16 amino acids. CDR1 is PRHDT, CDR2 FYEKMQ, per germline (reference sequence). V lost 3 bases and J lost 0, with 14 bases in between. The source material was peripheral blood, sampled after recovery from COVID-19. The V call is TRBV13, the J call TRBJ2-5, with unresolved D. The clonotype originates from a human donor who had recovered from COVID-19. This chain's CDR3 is CASSLKPSLYQETQYF. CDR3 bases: TGTGCCAGCAGCTTGAAGCCCTCCCTGTACCAAGAGACCCAGTACTTC.